This TCR beta chain is drawn from a study of cytomegalovirus exposure and HLA in healthy donors. Findings and limits, study-wide: The authors enumerated roughly 180 TCR beta chains as linked to cytomegalovirus. Within a later analysis, the majority of CMV-associated TCR beta chains appeared HLA-restricted.

The PCR employed 60 Vbeta primers together with 13 Jbeta primers. Libraries were prepared by immunoSEQ multiplex PCR; TCRdb keeps only in-frame clonotypes and omits some of them. This table has roughly 100,000 clones, over 60% appearing once. As regards this clone: The target antigen is unknown.

The specimen was PBMCs. The source is a man aged 40-49 years in good health and CMV-seropositive.

The DNA for the CDR3 is TGCGCCAGCAGCTTGGTGGTAGGGGGCGACTATGGCTACACCTTC. It is translated as CASSLVVGGDYGYTF. The chain is built from TRBV5-1 and TRBJ1-2; 7 bases are a match to TRBD1. Germline V gene lookup returns CDR1 SGHRS and CDR2 YFSETQ. Trimming removed 0 bases from V and 3 bases from J; junction bases left unmatched: 5. The CDR3 length is 15 residues.